The 8 T cell receptor beta chains below were found in one sample sequenced in a study of T cells after posttransplantation cyclophosphamide. Sequencing was performed with immunoSEQ multiplex PCR; in TCRdb, only in-frame clones are kept and a portion is missing. Observed in the sample are around 44,000 clones, none of them singletons. Sequenced: PBMCs. Receptors originate from a middle-aged man in good health, CMV-negative, and a related stem cell transplant donor.

Many counts were recorded for this clone. The chain uses TRBV11-2 and TRBJ2-7; maybe TRBD2 (8 bases). The CDR3 consists of 15 residues. Germline lookup yields CDR1 SGHAT and CDR2 FQNNGV. The V end lost 5 bases, the J end lost 7 bases, and 21 bases lay between the germline ends. In DNA form, the CDR3 reads TGTGCCAGCAGCCTCGAGGGGGCGGGGGGTCGAGAGCAGTACTTC. As protein: CASSLEGAGGREQYF.

This clone was seen ten or more times. The chain has TRBV11-3 and TRBJ2-5; 9 bases map to TRBD2. The CDR3 loop spans 14 amino acids. The germline gives CDR1 SGHNT, CDR2 YENEEA. Unmatched junction bases numbered 5, after V lost 5 bases and J lost 4 bases. The CDR3 here is CASSIAGVLETQYF. The CDR3 DNA reads TGTGCCAGCAGCATAGCGGGAGTTCTAGAGACCCAGTACTTC.

This clone was counted between two and nine times. CDR3 in amino acids: CAWSGAWRAKQTQYF. The CDR3 DNA is TGTGCCTGGAGTGGAGCCTGGAGGGCCAAACAGACCCAGTACTTC. This sequence joins TRBV30 and TRBJ2-5; D is perhaps TRBD2 (6 bases). CDR3 length: 15 residues. The V gene's germline CDR1 is GTSNPN and CDR2 SVGIG (reference sequence). V was pared by 1 base and J by 6 bases, with 18 bases between.

There are many counts of this clone. This rearrangement joins TRBV5-4 to TRBJ2-3; no firm D call. V was shortened by 2 bases and J by 1 base, with 8 bases between the two germline ends. CDR3 length: 14 residues. Germline assignment: CDR1 SGHNT and CDR2 YYREEE (reference sequence). The CDR3 here is CASSFRPGTDTQYF. The CDR3 nucleotides are TGTGCCAGCAGCTTCAGGCCGGGCACAGATACGCAGTATTTT. Full variable domain (remainder filled in from reference TRBV5-4 and TRBJ2-3): ETGVTQSPTHLIKTRGQQVTLRCSSQSGHNTVSWYQQALGQGPQFIFQYYREEENGRGNFPPRFSGLQFPNYSSELNVNALELDDSALYLCASSFRPGTDTQYFGPGTRLTVL.

In this sample, this clone turned up many times. The chain carries TRBV2 and TRBJ1-3; D is ambiguous. The germline V gene has CDR1 SNHLY and CDR2 FYNNEI. The CDR3 covers 14 residues. The V and J ends lost 10 bases and 4 bases respectively, with 17 bases between them. CDR3 protein: CATGVGSLGNTIYF. The CDR3 nucleotides read TGTGCCACCGGGGTGGGAAGCCTAGGAAACACCATATATTTT.

In its sample, this clone was seen many times. V gene TRBV5-8 combines with J gene TRBJ2-1, with 10 positions matching TRBD2. Germline V lookup: CDR1 SGHTS, CDR2 YDEGEE. With V trimmed by 4 bases and J by 9 bases, 10 bases remained unmatched. The CDR3 covers 15 residues. CDR3: CASSLGSGGVIEQFF. The CDR3, as DNA: TGTGCCAGCAGCCTCGGAAGCGGGGGGGTAATTGAGCAGTTCTTC.

This clone has ten or more counts. The chain couples TRBV7-2 to TRBJ1-5, with 8 bases lining up with TRBD1. The junction had 6 bases not matched to a gene; V was cut back by 5 bases and J by 6 bases. The CDR3 has 14 residues. Germline CDR1 and CDR2: SGHTA and FQGNSA. DNA for the CDR3: TGTGCCAGCAGCGAAGGACAGGGCGCTCAGCCCCAGCATTTT. Protein product: CASSEGQGAQPQHF. The full variable domain, its missing parts supplied by reference TRBV7-2 and TRBJ1-5, is GAGVSQSPSNKVTEKGKDVELRCDPISGHTALYWYRQSLGQGLEFLIYFQGNSAPDKSGLPSDRFSAERTGGSVSTLTIQRTQQEDSAVYLCASSEGQGAQPQHFGDGTRLSIL.

This clone was picked up many times. The chain recombines TRBV27 with TRBJ1-2, with TRBD1 as a possible D gene (5 bases). The germline V and J ends were trimmed by 6 bases and 4 bases, with 12 bases remaining between them. The CDR3 runs 13 residues. Looked up from germline, CDR1 is MNHEY and CDR2 is SMNVEV (reference sequence). The DNA of the CDR3 is TGTGCCAGCAGCCGGGGGGTAGGCTATGGCTACACCTTC. Amino acid sequence: CASSRGVGYGYTF.